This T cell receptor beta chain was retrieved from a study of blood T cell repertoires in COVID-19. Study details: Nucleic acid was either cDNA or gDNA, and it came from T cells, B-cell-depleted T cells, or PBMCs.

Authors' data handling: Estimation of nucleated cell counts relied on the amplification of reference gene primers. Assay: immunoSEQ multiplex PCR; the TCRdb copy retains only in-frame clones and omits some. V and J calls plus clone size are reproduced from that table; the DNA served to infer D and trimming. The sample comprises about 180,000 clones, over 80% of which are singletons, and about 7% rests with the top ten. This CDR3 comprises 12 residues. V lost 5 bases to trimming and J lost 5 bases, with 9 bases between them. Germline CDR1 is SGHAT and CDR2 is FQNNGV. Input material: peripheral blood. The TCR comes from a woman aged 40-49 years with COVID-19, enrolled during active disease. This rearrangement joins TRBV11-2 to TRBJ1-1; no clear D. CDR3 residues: CASSLGETEAFF. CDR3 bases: TGTGCCAGCAGCCTAGGAGAGACTGAAGCTTTCTTT.